These T cell receptor beta chains were read from a single sample in a study of blood T cell repertoires in COVID-19. The data were produced by immunoSEQ multiplex PCR, yet TCRdb's version contains in-frame clones alone and is incomplete. Of roughly 140,000 clones in the sample, 65% to 80% were seen once. Sequencing was done on a sample of peripheral blood. Receptors were obtained from an older woman with acute or convalescent COVID-19. Both conserved end residues are part of each CDR3. The D gene is left open where the match is weak.

>TRBV15|NA|TRBJ2-3
CATSPGGDTQYF
>TRBV5-1|NA|TRBJ1-1
CASSPLGTEAFF
>TRBV7-9|TRBD2|TRBJ2-3
CASEREPADTQYF
>TRBV6-5|TRBD2|TRBJ2-5
CASSPQRGFSTQYF
>TRBV19|NA|TRBJ1-5
CASSQFNQPQHF
>TRBV5-1|TRBD1|TRBJ2-5
CASSAGTGREETQYF
>TRBV28|NA|TRBJ1-1
CASSYPARNTEAFF
>TRBV2|NA|TRBJ1-1
CASSEAVVVLRGTLEAFF
>TRBV6-6|NA|TRBJ2-7
CASALDRQYEQYF
>TRBV7-9|NA|TRBJ1-6
CASSFGGTNSPLHF
>TRBV5-5|NA|TRBJ2-5
CASVLALQETQYF
>TRBV3-1/TRBV3-2|NA|TRBJ2-1
CASSQDLGPPHEQFF
>TRBV2|TRBD1|TRBJ2-6
CASSAPGTGVGGANVLTF
>TRBV5-1|NA|TRBJ2-7
CASSLEGGREQYF
>TRBV5-1|TRBD2|TRBJ2-1
CASSHSGRTYNEQFF
>TRBV5-4|NA|TRBJ1-3
CASSLRGRSGNTIYF
>TRBV18|TRBD1|TRBJ2-4
CASSPPGQLAKNIQYF
>TRBV7-9|NA|TRBJ1-6
CASSQGSYNSPLHF
>TRBV3-1/TRBV3-2|NA|TRBJ1-1
CASSAQGRAFF
>TRBV27|NA|TRBJ1-2
CASSFHQNYGYTF
>TRBV21-1|NA|TRBJ2-7
CASSKWHPKRTGTSHEQYF
>TRBV5-1|NA|TRBJ2-2
CASSFSRPGELFF